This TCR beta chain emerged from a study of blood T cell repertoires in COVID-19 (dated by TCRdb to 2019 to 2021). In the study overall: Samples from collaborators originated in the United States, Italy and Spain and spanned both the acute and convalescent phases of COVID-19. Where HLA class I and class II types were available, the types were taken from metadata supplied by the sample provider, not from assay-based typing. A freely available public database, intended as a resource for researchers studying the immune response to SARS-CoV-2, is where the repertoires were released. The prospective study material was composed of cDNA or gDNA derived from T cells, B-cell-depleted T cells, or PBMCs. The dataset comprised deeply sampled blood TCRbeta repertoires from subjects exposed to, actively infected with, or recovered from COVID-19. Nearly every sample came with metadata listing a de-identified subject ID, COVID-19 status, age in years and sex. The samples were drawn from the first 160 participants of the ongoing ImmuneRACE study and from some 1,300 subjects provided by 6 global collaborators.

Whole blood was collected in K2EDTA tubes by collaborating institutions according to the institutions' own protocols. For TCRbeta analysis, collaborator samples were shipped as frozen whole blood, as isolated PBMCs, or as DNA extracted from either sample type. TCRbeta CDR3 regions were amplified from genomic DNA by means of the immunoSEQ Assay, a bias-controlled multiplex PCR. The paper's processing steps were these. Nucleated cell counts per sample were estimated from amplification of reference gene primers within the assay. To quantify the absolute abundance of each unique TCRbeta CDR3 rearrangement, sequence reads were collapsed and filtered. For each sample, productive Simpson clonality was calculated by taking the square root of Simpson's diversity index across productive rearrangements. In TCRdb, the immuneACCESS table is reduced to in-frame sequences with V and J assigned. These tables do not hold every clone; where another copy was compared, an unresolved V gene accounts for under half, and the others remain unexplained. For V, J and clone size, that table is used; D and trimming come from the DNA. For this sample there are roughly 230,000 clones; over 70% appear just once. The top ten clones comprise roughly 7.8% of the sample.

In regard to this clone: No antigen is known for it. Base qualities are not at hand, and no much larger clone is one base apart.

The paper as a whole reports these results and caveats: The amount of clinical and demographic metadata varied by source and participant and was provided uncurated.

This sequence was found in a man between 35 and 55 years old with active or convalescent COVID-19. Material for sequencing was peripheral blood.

This receptor has the CDR3 CASTISAGLYGYTF. The DNA sequence is TGTGCCAGTACTATCTCCGCGGGACTCTATGGCTACACCTTC. Recombination joined TRBV19 with TRBJ1-2; TRBD1 is possibly the D segment (5 matching bases). Its CDR3 holds 14 amino acids, cysteine through phenylalanine. CDR3 DNA only is kept here, 42 bases in frame from base 1. Deletion took 7 bases off V and 4 bases off J, with a span of 16 bases between the germline ends. According to the germline V gene (reference sequence), CDR1 reads LNHDA and CDR2 reads SQIVND.